This T cell receptor beta chain appears in the sequencing data of a study of shared clonotypes between healthy human individuals. Study results and caveats: In a handful of donors, 4.5% to 5.5% of naive CD4 clonotypes appeared in common.

Profiling relied on immunoSEQ multiplex PCR, and the TCRdb table lists in-frame clones only, not all of them. Here the sample spans 2 million to 2.5 million clones, approximately 95% being singletons. A word on this clone: Its antigen is undetermined.

The CDR3 is 15 residues long. CDR1 is SGHRS and CDR2 is YFSETQ in the germline V gene. With V trimmed by 4 bases and J by 2 bases, 6 bases remained unmatched. The V and J genes are TRBV5-1 and TRBJ1-2, with TRBD1 identical over 9 bases. This TCR was recovered from a young man in good health. Sequenced input: naive CD4+ T cells sorted from blood. Noted subset: CD45RA+ positively selected. The CDR3 loop reads CASSQGQGVNYGYTF. The CDR3 nucleotides read TGCGCCAGCAGCCAGGGACAGGGAGTCAACTATGGCTACACCTTC.